The entry below gives a single TCR beta chain sequence along with its context. The assay was immunoSEQ multiplex PCR, and TCRdb's table has in-frame clones only and misses some. The data hold 250,000 to 350,000 clones, with 85% to 90% observed a single time. The ends lost 3 bases at V and 1 base at J; junction bases unmatched: 7. Germline V CDR1 and CDR2: SGDLS, YYNGEE. This CDR3 is built from 16 residues. The data were taken from a study of blood T cell repertoires in COVID-19. The sequence came from a woman aged 45-65 years with COVID-19, enrolled during active disease. Sequencing used peripheral blood. V usage is TRBV9 and J usage is TRBJ2-7; 10 bases agree with TRBD1. In nucleotides, the CDR3 is TGTGCCAGCAGCGCACGACAGGGGGCGAGTTCCTACGAGCAGTACTTC. Translating it yields CASSARQGASSYEQYF.